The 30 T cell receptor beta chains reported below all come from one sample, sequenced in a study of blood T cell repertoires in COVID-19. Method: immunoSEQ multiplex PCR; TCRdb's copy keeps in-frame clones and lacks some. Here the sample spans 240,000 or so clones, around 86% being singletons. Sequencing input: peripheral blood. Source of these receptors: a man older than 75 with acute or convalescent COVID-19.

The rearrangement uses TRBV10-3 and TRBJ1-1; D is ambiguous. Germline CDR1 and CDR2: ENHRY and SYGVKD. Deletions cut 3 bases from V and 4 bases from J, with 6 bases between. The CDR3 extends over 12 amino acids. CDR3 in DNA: TGTGCCATCAGTGATCTGAGCACTGAAGCTTTCTTT. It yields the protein CAISDLSTEAFF.

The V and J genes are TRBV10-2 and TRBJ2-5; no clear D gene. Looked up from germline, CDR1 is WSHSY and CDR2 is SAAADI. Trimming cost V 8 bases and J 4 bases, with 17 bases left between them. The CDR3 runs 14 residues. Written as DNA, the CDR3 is TGCGCCAGCGCCCAGCAAACGGCAGGAGAGACCCAGTACTTC. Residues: CASAQQTAGETQYF.

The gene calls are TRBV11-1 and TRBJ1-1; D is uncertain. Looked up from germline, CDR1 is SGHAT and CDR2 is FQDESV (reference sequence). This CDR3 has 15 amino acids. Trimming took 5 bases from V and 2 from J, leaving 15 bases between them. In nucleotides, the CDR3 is TGTGCCAGCAGCCCGACCAGAGGGCCCAACACTGAAGCTTTCTTT. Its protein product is CASSPTRGPNTEAFF.

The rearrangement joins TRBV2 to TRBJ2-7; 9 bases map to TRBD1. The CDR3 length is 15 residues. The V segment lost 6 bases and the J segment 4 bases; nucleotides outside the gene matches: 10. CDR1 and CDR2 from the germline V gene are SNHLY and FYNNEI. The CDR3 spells CASRDRTGVGYEQYF. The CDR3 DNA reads TGTGCCAGCAGGGATAGGACAGGGGTCGGGTACGAGCAGTACTTC.

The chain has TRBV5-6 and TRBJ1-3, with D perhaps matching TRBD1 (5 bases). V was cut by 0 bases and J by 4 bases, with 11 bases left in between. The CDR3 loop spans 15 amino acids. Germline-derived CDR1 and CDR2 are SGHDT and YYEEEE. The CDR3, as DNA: TGTGCCAGCAGCTTGGGACAGACGGAGGGAAACACCATATATTTT. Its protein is CASSLGQTEGNTIYF.

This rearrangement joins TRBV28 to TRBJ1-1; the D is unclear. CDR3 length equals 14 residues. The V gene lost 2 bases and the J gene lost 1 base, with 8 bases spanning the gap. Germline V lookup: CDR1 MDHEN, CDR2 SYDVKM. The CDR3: CASSLGRTNTEAFF. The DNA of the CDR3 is TGTGCCAGCAGTTTAGGGAGAACGAACACTGAAGCTTTCTTT.

CDR3: CASSQVGLRGGVYNEQFF. The CDR3 coding sequence is TGTGCCAGCAGCCAAGTCGGGCTACGGGGGGGTGTCTACAATGAGCAGTTCTTC. This rearrangement joins TRBV3-1 (or the pseudogene TRBV3-2) to TRBJ2-1; TRBD2 agrees at 8 bases. From germline, CDR1 is LGHDT and CDR2 YNNKEL (reference sequence). After removal of 1 base from V and 3 bases from J, the junction contained 11 bases not matched to a gene. CDR3 length: 18 residues.

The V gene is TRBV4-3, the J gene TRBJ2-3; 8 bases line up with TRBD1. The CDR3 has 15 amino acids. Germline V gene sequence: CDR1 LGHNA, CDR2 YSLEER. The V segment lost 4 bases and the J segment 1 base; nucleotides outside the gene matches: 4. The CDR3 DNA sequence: TGCGCCAGCAGCCCCCAGGGGGCTGGCACAGATACGCAGTATTTT. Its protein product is CASSPQGAGTDTQYF.

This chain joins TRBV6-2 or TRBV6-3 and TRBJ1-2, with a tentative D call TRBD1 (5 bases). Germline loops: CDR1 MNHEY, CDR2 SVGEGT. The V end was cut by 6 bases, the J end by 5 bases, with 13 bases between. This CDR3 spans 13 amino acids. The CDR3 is CASSHGGEYGYTF. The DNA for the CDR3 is TGTGCCAGCAGCCATGGGGGGGAGTATGGCTACACCTTC.

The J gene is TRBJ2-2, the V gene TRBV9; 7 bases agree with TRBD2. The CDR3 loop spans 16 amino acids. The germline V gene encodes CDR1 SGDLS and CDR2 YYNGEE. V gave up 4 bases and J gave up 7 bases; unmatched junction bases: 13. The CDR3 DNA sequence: TGTGCCAGCAGCCTCCGGACTAGTCCGACAATCGGGGAGCTGTTTTTT. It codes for CASSLRTSPTIGELFF.

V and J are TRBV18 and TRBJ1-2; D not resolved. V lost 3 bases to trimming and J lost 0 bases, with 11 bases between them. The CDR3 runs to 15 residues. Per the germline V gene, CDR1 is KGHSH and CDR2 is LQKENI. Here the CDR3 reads CASSPSTATNYGYTF. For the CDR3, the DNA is TGTGCCAGCTCACCTTCTACAGCAACTAACTATGGCTACACCTTC.

The CDR3 bases are TGTGCCAGCTCAATCCAGGGGGTGAACACCGGGGAGCTGTTTTTT. Its translation is CASSIQGVNTGELFF. This chain links TRBV18 with TRBJ2-2, with 7 nucleotides matching TRBD1. Looked up from germline, CDR1 is KGHSH and CDR2 is LQKENI. The CDR3 extends over 15 amino acids. The V and J ends lost 5 bases and 1 base, in that order; junction bases with no gene match: 4.

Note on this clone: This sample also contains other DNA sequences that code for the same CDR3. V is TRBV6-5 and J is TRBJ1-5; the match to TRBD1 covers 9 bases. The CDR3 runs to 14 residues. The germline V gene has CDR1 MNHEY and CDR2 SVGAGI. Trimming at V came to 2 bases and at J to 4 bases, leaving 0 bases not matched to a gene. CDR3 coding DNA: TGTGCCAGCAGTTACGGGACAGGGAATCAGCCCCAGCATTTT. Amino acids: CASSYGTGNQPQHF.

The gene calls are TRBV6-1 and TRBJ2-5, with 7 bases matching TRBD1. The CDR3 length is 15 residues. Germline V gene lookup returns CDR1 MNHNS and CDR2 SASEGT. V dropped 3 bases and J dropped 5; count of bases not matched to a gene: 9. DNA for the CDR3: TGTGCCAGCAGTGAGGGAGACAGGGTGCGGGAGACCCAGTACTTC. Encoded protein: CASSEGDRVRETQYF.

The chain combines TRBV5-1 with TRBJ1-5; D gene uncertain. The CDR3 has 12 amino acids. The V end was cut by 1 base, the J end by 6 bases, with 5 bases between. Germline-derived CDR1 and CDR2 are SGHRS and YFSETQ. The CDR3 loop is CASSLSGQPQHF. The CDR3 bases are TGCGCCAGCAGCTTGTCGGGTCAGCCCCAGCATTTT.

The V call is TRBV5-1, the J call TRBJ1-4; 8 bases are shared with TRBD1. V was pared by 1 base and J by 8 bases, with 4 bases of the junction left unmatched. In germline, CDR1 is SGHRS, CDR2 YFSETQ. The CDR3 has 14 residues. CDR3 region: CASSLLTGGEKLFF. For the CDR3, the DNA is TGCGCCAGCAGCTTGCTAACAGGGGGGGAAAAACTGTTTTTT. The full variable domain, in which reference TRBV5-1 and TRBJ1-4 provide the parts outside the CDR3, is KAGVTQTPRYLIKTRGQQVTLSCSPISGHRSVSWYQQTPGQGLQFLFEYFSETQRNKGNFPGRFSGRQFSNSRSEMNVSTLELGDSALYLCASSLLTGGEKLFFGSGTQLSVL.

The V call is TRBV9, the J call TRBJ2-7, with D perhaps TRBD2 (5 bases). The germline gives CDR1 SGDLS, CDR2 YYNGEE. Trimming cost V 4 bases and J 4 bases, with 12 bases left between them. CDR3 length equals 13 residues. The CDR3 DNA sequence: TGTGCCAGCAGCCCTACGGGGTTTTACGAGCAGTACTTC. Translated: CASSPTGFYEQYF.

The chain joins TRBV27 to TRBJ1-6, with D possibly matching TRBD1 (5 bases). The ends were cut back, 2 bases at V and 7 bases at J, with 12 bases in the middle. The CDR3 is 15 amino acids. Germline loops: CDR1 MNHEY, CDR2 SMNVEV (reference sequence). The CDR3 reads CASSLAGLPNSPLHF. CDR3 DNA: TGTGCCAGCAGTTTAGCAGGGTTGCCCAATTCACCCCTCCACTTT.

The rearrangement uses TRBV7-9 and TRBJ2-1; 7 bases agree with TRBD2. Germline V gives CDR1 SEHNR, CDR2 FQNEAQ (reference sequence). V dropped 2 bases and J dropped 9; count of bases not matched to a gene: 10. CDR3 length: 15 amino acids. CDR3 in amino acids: CASSLQPPGGGEQFF. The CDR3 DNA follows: TGTGCCAGCAGCTTACAACCACCGGGGGGAGGTGAGCAGTTCTTC.

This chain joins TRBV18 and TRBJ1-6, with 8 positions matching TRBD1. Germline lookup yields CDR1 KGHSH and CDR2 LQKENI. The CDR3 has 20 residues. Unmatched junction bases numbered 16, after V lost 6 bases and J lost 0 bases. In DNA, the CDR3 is TGTGCCAGCTCTCTAAAGCCAGGGGGCGAAGGAGACTCCTATAATTCACCCCTCCACTTT. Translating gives CASSLKPGGEGDSYNSPLHF.

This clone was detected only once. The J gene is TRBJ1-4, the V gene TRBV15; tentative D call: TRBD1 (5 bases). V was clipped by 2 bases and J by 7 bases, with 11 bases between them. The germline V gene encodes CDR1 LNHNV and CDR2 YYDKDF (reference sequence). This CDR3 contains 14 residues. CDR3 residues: CATSRSGAGEKLFF. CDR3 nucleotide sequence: TGTGCCACCAGCAGATCTGGGGCCGGTGAAAAACTGTTTTTT.

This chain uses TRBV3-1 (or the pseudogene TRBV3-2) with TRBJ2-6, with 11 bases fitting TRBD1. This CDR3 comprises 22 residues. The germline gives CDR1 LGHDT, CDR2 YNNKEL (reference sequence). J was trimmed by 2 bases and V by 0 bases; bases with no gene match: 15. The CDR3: CASSQEGVRGQGARPGANVLTF. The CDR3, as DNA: TGTGCCAGCAGCCAAGAAGGAGTTAGAGGACAGGGGGCGCGGCCTGGGGCCAACGTCCTGACTTTC.

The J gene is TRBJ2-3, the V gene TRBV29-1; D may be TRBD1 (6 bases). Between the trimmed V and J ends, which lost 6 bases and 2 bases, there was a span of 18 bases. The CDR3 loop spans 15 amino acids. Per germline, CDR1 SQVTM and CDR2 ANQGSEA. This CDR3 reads CSVRDPGTPTDTQYF. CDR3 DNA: TGCAGCGTCCGGGACCCCGGGACACCCACAGATACGCAGTATTTT.

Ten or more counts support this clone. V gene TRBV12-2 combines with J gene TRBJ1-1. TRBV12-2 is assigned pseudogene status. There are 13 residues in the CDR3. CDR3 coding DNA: TGTGCAAGTCCCTATAGTGGAGTGGCTGAAGCTTTCTTT. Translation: CASPYSGVAEAFF.

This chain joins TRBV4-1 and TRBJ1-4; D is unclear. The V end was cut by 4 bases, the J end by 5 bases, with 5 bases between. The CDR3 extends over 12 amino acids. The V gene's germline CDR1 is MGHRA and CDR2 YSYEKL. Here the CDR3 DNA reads TGCGCCAGCAGCCGGCCGAATGAAAAACTGTTTTTT. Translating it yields CASSRPNEKLFF.

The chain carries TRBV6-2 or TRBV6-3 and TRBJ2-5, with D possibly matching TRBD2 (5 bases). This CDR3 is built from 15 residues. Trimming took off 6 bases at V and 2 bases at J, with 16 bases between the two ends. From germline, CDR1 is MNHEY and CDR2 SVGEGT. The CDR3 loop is CASSLGLSSQETQYF. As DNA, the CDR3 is TGTGCCAGCAGCCTAGGACTGAGCTCACAAGAGACCCAGTACTTC.

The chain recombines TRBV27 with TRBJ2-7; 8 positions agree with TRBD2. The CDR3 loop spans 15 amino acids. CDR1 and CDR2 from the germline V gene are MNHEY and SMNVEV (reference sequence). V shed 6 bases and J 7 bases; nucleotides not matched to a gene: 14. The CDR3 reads CASSPGGGPLREQYF. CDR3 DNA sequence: TGTGCCAGCAGCCCAGGCGGGGGGCCGCTACGAGAGCAGTACTTC.

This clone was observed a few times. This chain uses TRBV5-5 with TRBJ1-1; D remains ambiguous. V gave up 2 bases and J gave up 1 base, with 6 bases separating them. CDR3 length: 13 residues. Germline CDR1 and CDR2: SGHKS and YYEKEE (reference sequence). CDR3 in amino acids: CASSFHSNTEAFF. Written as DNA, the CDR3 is TGTGCCAGCAGCTTTCATTCGAACACTGAAGCTTTCTTT. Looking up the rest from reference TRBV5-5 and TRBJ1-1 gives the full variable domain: DAGVTQSPTHLIKTRGQQVTLRCSPISGHKSVSWYQQVLGQGPQFIFQYYEKEERGRGNFPDRFSARQFPNYSSELNVNALLLGDSALYLCASSFHSNTEAFFGQGTRLTVV.

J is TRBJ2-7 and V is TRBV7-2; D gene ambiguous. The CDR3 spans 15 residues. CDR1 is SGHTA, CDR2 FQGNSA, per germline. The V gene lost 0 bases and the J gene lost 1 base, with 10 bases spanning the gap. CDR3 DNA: TGTGCCAGCAGCTTAGCGCCAGATTCTTCCTACGAGCAGTACTTC. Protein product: CASSLAPDSSYEQYF. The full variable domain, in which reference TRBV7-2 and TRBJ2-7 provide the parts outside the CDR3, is GAGVSQSPSNKVTEKGKDVELRCDPISGHTALYWYRQSLGQGLEFLIYFQGNSAPDKSGLPSDRFSAERTGGSVSTLTIQRTQQEDSAVYLCASSLAPDSSYEQYFGPGTRLTVT.

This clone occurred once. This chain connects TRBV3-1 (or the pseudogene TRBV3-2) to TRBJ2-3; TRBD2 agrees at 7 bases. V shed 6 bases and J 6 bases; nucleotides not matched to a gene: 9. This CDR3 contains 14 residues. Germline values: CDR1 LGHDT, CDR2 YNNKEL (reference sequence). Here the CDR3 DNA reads TGTGCCAGCAGTGGGGTTGCCGGGAGGGATACGCAGTATTTT. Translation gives CASSGVAGRDTQYF.